Included here is one TCR beta chain sequence, with context. This entry belongs to a study of shared clonotypes between healthy human individuals. CDR1 is KGHSH, CDR2 LQKENI, per germline. The length of the CDR3 is 15 residues. With 1 base clipped from V and 5 bases from J, the junction kept 5 bases outside the gene matches. Assay runs were performed at deep level. Here immunoSEQ multiplex PCR was the method, and the copy in TCRdb shows in-frame clones only, minus some. The sample lists under 1,900,000 clones; just under 99% were seen once. The donors were all Caucasian adults (living in Nashville, Tennessee).

The source material was naive CD4+ T cells sorted from blood. Subset reported: CD45RA+ positively selected. The receptor was derived from a man between 25 and 39 years old in good health. J is TRBJ2-3 and V is TRBV18; 8 bases agree with TRBD2. DNA for the CDR3: TGTGCCAGCTCACCACTGGGTAGCGGGGTAGATACGCAGTATTTT. Translating it yields CASSPLGSGVDTQYF.